The 32 T cell receptor beta chains reported below all come from one sample, sequenced in a study of T-cell memory formation after mild COVID-19. TCRdb processed the 5' RACE reads anew with MiXCR; each CDR3 protein has one entry. This table holds around 410,000 distinct CDR3 sequences, 20% to 30% found once. Material for sequencing was PBMCs or a T cell subset sorted from them (not recorded which). All receptors come from an adult woman who had mild COVID-19 (a few samples of this study predate the infection). Cell type and time point are not known.

The rearrangement links TRBV12-3 or TRBV12-4 to TRBJ2-2; possible D gene TRBD1, 5 bases. Trimming took off 6 bases at V and 6 bases at J, with 14 bases between the two ends. The CDR3 sequence is 14 residues long. The CDR3, as DNA: TGTGCCAGCAGGCCCATCCTAGGGGCCGGGGAGCTGTTTTTT. It is translated as CASRPILGAGELFF.

The chain employs TRBV29-1 and TRBJ1-2; D may be TRBD1 (6 bases). The germline CDR1 and CDR2 sequences are SQVTM and ANQGSEA. V shed 4 bases and J shed 6 bases, with 15 bases lying between them. This CDR3 is 13 amino acids long. The CDR3 loop reads CSVGRQGRDGYTF. CDR3 sequence (DNA): TGCAGCGTTGGTCGGCAGGGGAGGGATGGCTACACCTTC.

This clonotype was recorded a few times. The chain joins TRBV6-2 or TRBV6-3 to TRBJ1-2, with 8 bases fitting TRBD1. In germline, CDR1 is MNHEY, CDR2 SVGEGT. J was trimmed by 6 bases and V by 5 bases; bases with no gene match: 11. This CDR3 is 15 amino acids long. Here the CDR3 reads CASSKRQGRTDGYTF. The CDR3 DNA is TGTGCCAGCAGTAAACGACAGGGGCGAACTGATGGCTACACCTTC.

In its sample, this clonotype was seen a few times. This chain connects TRBV12-3 or TRBV12-4 to TRBJ1-5; D is undetermined. V lost 1 base, J lost 0 bases, and 7 bases lay in between. The CDR3 is 15 residues long. The CDR3 here is CASSLGRHSNQPQHF. Here the CDR3 DNA reads TGTGCCAGCAGTTTAGGTAGGCATAGCAATCAGCCCCAGCATTTT.

The chain carries TRBV20-1 and TRBJ1-2; 8 bases line up with TRBD1. This CDR3 is 13 amino acids long. J lost 8 bases, V lost 3 bases, and 8 bases had no gene match. Germline CDR1 and CDR2: DFQATT and SNEGSKA (reference sequence). CDR3 sequence reads: CSASGTGRSGYTF. For the CDR3, the DNA is TGCAGTGCTAGTGGGACAGGTCGGTCCGGCTACACCTTC.

This clonotype has only a few counts. The DNA for the CDR3 is TGTGCCAGCAGCCCCTTTGGGGGGATAGATACGCAGTATTTT. It codes for CASSPFGGIDTQYF. The V call is TRBV3-1, the J call TRBJ2-3, with D tentatively TRBD2 (6 bases). The V and J ends lost 4 bases and 5 bases respectively, with 13 bases between them. The CDR3 totals 14 residues. CDR1 and CDR2 from the germline V gene are LGHDT and YNNKEL (reference sequence).

This clonotype was detected only a few times. The chain carries TRBV7-9 and TRBJ1-2; 7 nucleotides line up with TRBD1. CDR1 is SEHNR and CDR2 is FQNEAQ in the germline V gene (reference sequence). The V gene end was trimmed by 5 bases and the J gene end by 0 bases; junction bases not matched to a gene: 9. This CDR3 is 16 amino acids long. CDR3 DNA: TGTGCCAGCAGCCACCTGGGACAGCCAGCTAACTATGGCTACACCTTC. This translates into CASSHLGQPANYGYTF.

The V gene is TRBV20-1, the J gene TRBJ2-1, with D hard to call. Germline V gene lookup returns CDR1 DFQATT and CDR2 SNEGSKA (reference sequence). Trimming pared 3 bases from V and 3 bases from J, leaving 6 bases between. The CDR3 length is 12 residues. CDR3 loop: CSARPLYNEQFF. The CDR3 DNA is TGCAGTGCTAGGCCGCTCTACAATGAGCAGTTCTTC.

V is TRBV10-3 and J is TRBJ2-7, with a weak D call TRBD2 (6 bases). The CDR3 length is 15 residues. The V gene's germline CDR1 is ENHRY and CDR2 SYGVKD. V lost 3 bases, J lost 2 bases, and 14 bases lay in between. Here the CDR3 DNA reads TGTGCCATCAGTGATCGGGGCGGGAATGCCTACGAGCAGTACTTC. The encoded protein is CAISDRGGNAYEQYF.

This clonotype has a single count. This chain joins TRBV6-2 or TRBV6-3 and TRBJ1-1; D is possibly TRBD1 (5 bases). Germline CDR1 MNHEY, CDR2 SVGEGT. The CDR3 spans 10 residues. Trimming took 5 bases from V and 12 from J, leaving 10 bases between them. The DNA of the CDR3 is TGTGCCAGCAGTCGGACGGACACTTTCTTT. Amino acids: CASSRTDTFF.

The chain is built from TRBV25-1 and TRBJ1-6, with no clear D. The CDR3 runs 16 residues. Trimming cost V 7 bases and J 6 bases, with 19 bases left between them. Germline CDR1 is MGHDK and CDR2 is SYGVNS. As DNA, the CDR3 is TGTGCCAGCATGGCCGAACCGGAGGGCTTTAATTCACCCCTCCACTTT. Translating gives CASMAEPEGFNSPLHF.

The rearrangement links TRBV12-3 or TRBV12-4 to TRBJ1-3; D possibly corresponds to TRBD1 (5 bases). The CDR3 sequence is 14 residues long. V dropped 2 bases and J dropped 4 bases, with 9 bases sitting between them. In DNA, the CDR3 is TGTGCCAGCAGTTTATGGGGCGCCGGAAACACCATATATTTT. Protein: CASSLWGAGNTIYF.

The rearrangement uses TRBV29-1 and TRBJ2-1; possibly TRBD2 for D (6 bases). V was trimmed by 6 bases and J by 0 bases, leaving 18 bases between them. The CDR3 has 16 amino acids. Germline V gene sequence: CDR1 SQVTM, CDR2 ANQGSEA. The CDR3 coding sequence is TGCAGCGTCACCTGGATTGGGGGGACCTCCTACAATGAGCAGTTCTTC. It specifies CSVTWIGGTSYNEQFF.

This chain links TRBV20-1 with TRBJ2-1, with 11 bases identical to TRBD2. V gave up 7 bases and J gave up 4 bases; unmatched junction bases: 6. The CDR3 runs to 14 residues. Germline V gene data show CDR1 as DFQATT and CDR2 as SNEGSKA (reference sequence). In DNA, the CDR3 is TGCAGTGTCCCGGGACTAGCGGTATACAATGAGCAGTTCTTC. Protein: CSVPGLAVYNEQFF.

This clonotype was observed at least ten times. V usage is TRBV7-9 and J usage is TRBJ2-2; D is unresolved. This CDR3 region has 12 residues. Germline CDR1 and CDR2: SEHNR and FQNEAQ (reference sequence). V gave up 4 bases and J gave up 0 bases, with 0 bases separating them. The chain's CDR3 is CASSSNTGELFF. CDR3 coding DNA: TGTGCCAGCAGCTCGAACACCGGGGAGCTGTTTTTT.

This rearrangement joins TRBV3-1 to TRBJ2-1; 11 nucleotides match TRBD1. This CDR3 comprises 19 residues. The germline V gene has CDR1 LGHDT and CDR2 YNNKEL (reference sequence). With V trimmed by 0 bases and J by 1 base, 8 bases remained unmatched. The CDR3 spells CASSQDKLGQGASYNEQFF. CDR3 bases: TGTGCCAGCAGCCAAGATAAGCTCGGACAGGGGGCTTCCTACAATGAGCAGTTCTTC.

This clonotype was picked up a small number of times. The rearrangement uses TRBV7-9 and TRBJ1-1, with D possibly being TRBD1 (6 bases). The germline V gene has CDR1 SEHNR and CDR2 FQNEAQ (reference sequence). V was trimmed by 0 bases and J by 4 bases, leaving 12 bases between them. The CDR3 is 15 amino acids. CDR3 coding DNA: TGTGCCAGCAGCTTAGCGAACGGAGGGGGCACTGAAGCTTTCTTT. Translation gives CASSLANGGGTEAFF.

CDR3 loop: CASSSRDKTYEQYF. CDR3 coding DNA: TGTGCCAGCTCATCCCGGGACAAGACCTACGAGCAGTACTTC. V gene TRBV18 combines with J gene TRBJ2-7; D may be TRBD1 (6 bases). Trimming removed 5 bases from V and 2 bases from J, with 13 bases in between. Germline V gives CDR1 KGHSH, CDR2 LQKENI. The CDR3 runs 14 residues. Based on the CDR3 plus reference TRBV18 and TRBJ2-7, the full variable domain is NAGVMQNPRHLVRRRGQEARLRCSPMKGHSHVYWYRQLPEEGLKFMVYLQKENIIDESGMPKERFSAEFPKEGPSILRIQQVVRGDSAAYFCASSSRDKTYEQYFGPGTRLTVT.

This clonotype was seen only a few times. This chain links TRBV18 with TRBJ1-1, with 7 bases lining up with TRBD1. There are 17 residues in the CDR3. Losses at the gene ends were 3 bases for V and 2 bases for J; bases not matched to a gene: 12. Germline V gives CDR1 KGHSH, CDR2 LQKENI. CDR3 bases: TGTGCCAGCTCACCCCGAAACGGTGGGACAGTCAACACTGAAGCTTTCTTT. It specifies CASSPRNGGTVNTEAFF.

The chain is built from TRBV20-1 and TRBJ2-7; tentatively, D is TRBD2 (6 bases). Germline loops: CDR1 DFQATT, CDR2 SNEGSKA (reference sequence). V was trimmed by 6 bases and J by 2 bases, leaving 14 bases between them. The CDR3 extends over 13 amino acids. Here the CDR3 reads CSAHIRGTYEQYF. The CDR3 coding sequence is TGCAGTGCGCATATCCGGGGGACCTACGAGCAGTACTTC.

The chain combines TRBV6-1 with TRBJ1-1; no reliable D call. The germline V gene has CDR1 MNHNS and CDR2 SASEGT. There are 16 residues in the CDR3. Trimming removed 1 base from V and 0 bases from J, with 12 bases in between. The CDR3 spells CASSEGRYGMNTEAFF. The CDR3 nucleotides read TGTGCCAGCAGTGAAGGTCGGTACGGGATGAACACTGAAGCTTTCTTT.

The chain recombines TRBV27 with TRBJ1-1, with D perhaps TRBD1 (5 bases). The CDR3 is made up of 16 amino acids. The V gene lost 1 base and the J gene lost 0 bases, with 12 bases spanning the gap. Germline V gene data show CDR1 as MNHEY and CDR2 as SMNVEV (reference sequence). In DNA form, the CDR3 reads TGTGCCAGCAGTTTATGGGGCAGTTCAATGAACACTGAAGCTTTCTTT. Protein product: CASSLWGSSMNTEAFF.

The V gene is TRBV4-3, the J gene TRBJ2-1, with 9 bases fitting TRBD2. Per germline, CDR1 LGHNA and CDR2 YSLEER. V shed 8 bases and J 4 bases; nucleotides not matched to a gene: 12. CDR3 length: 16 residues. The CDR3, as DNA: TGCGCCAGCTCCCCCGGACTAGCGAATACTTACAATGAGCAGTTCTTC. Protein product: CASSPGLANTYNEQFF.

This clonotype was counted ten times or more. This sequence joins TRBV2 and TRBJ2-1; the match to TRBD2 covers 8 bases. Germline values: CDR1 SNHLY, CDR2 FYNNEI. This CDR3 comprises 15 residues. V trimming: 4 bases; J trimming: 0 bases; junction bases outside the gene matches: 2. The CDR3 DNA sequence: TGTGCCAGCAGTGGAAGCGGGAGCTCCTACAATGAGCAGTTCTTC. This codes for CASSGSGSSYNEQFF.

This clonotype occurred a few times. This sequence joins TRBV9 and TRBJ2-1, with no clear D. The CDR3 sequence is 14 residues long. From germline, CDR1 is SGDLS and CDR2 YYNGEE. The V end lost 0 bases, the J end lost 5 bases, and 9 bases lay between the germline ends. CDR3 amino acids: CASSVVGNHNEQFF. The DNA of the CDR3 is TGTGCCAGCAGCGTAGTGGGCAACCACAATGAGCAGTTCTTC.

The sample holds a few counts of this clonotype. This chain links TRBV20-1 with TRBJ2-3, with 7 bases lining up with TRBD2. The V gene's germline CDR1 is DFQATT and CDR2 SNEGSKA (reference sequence). This CDR3 contains 16 residues. V lost 8 bases to trimming and J lost 2 bases; unmatched junction nucleotides: 16. This CDR3 reads CSTSKGASGNTDTQYF. The CDR3 nucleotides read TGCAGTACTTCGAAAGGGGCTAGCGGAAACACAGATACGCAGTATTTT.

This sequence joins TRBV9 and TRBJ2-3; no reliable D call. Germline V gives CDR1 SGDLS, CDR2 YYNGEE. The V end was cut by 0 bases, the J end by 5 bases, with 4 bases between. There are 12 residues in the CDR3. Written as DNA, the CDR3 is TGTGCCAGCAGCGTAGTTGTAGATACGCAGTATTTT. It codes for CASSVVVDTQYF.

V is TRBV29-1 and J is TRBJ2-7, with D perhaps matching TRBD2 (5 bases). CDR3 size: 12 residues. The germline V and J ends were trimmed by 7 bases and 6 bases, with 16 bases remaining between them. The germline V gene has CDR1 SQVTM and CDR2 ANQGSEA. DNA for the CDR3: TGCAGCGCCGGGGTAGTGGGAGTCGAGCAGTACTTC. Residues: CSAGVVGVEQYF.

This clonotype was seen a handful of times. The chain has TRBV19 and TRBJ2-2; the D gene could be TRBD1 or TRBD2 (5 bases each). The CDR3 is made up of 16 amino acids. Trimming removed 0 bases at V and 6 bases at J, with 14 bases between. In germline, CDR1 is LNHDA, CDR2 SQIVND (reference sequence). CDR3 DNA: TGTGCCAGTAGTATAGACGGGGCCCGGAGGTCCGGGGAGCTGTTTTTT. This sequence encodes CASSIDGARRSGELFF.

The V and J genes are TRBV9 and TRBJ2-2, with TRBD2 as a possible D gene (7 bases). In germline, CDR1 is SGDLS, CDR2 YYNGEE. CDR3 length: 16 residues. V lost 0 bases to trimming and J lost 0 bases, with 9 bases between them. CDR3 nucleotides: TGTGCCAGCAGCGTAGAGCGGGACACGAACACCGGGGAGCTGTTTTTT. Translating gives CASSVERDTNTGELFF.

The chain is built from TRBV4-1 and TRBJ2-7; the D gene is possibly TRBD1 (6 bases). With 5 bases removed from V and 4 bases from J, the gap between germline ends came to 15 bases. This CDR3 contains 14 residues. Germline V gene sequence: CDR1 MGHRA, CDR2 YSYEKL. CDR3 DNA: TGCGCCAGCAGCGGTACAGGGCGTCCGTACGAGCAGTACTTC. Translated: CASSGTGRPYEQYF.

This clonotype was seen ten or more times. The chain has TRBV11-2 and TRBJ1-1; the D is unclear. Trimming took 0 bases from V and 5 from J, leaving 13 bases between them. Germline V gene data show CDR1 as SGHAT and CDR2 as FQNNGV. The CDR3 is 15 residues long. This CDR3 is CASSLDRTGWTEAFF. DNA of the CDR3: TGTGCCAGCAGCTTAGATCGCACGGGGTGGACTGAAGCTTTCTTT.